The 14 T cell receptor beta chains listed next were all sequenced from one sample in a study of cytomegalovirus exposure and HLA in healthy donors. This PCR relied on a set of 60 Vbeta primers and 13 Jbeta primers. Assay used: immunoSEQ multiplex PCR; TCRdb lists only in-frame clones, some missing. The sample has about 86,000 clones; roughly 77% are singletons. The sequenced material came from PBMCs. The receptors were gathered from a middle-aged woman in good health and CMV-seropositive.

This chain joins TRBV5-1 and TRBJ2-1, with TRBD2 matching over 10 bases. J was trimmed by 11 bases and V by 4 bases; bases with no gene match: 9. Germline CDR1 is SGHRS and CDR2 is YFSETQ. The length of the CDR3 is 14 residues. CDR3: CASSRGQREGKQFF. In nucleotides, the CDR3 is TGCGCCAGCAGCCGGGGCCAGCGGGAGGGTAAGCAGTTCTTC.

This chain joins TRBV29-1 and TRBJ2-7; perhaps TRBD2 as D (7 bases). The V end lost 7 bases, the J end lost 6 bases, and 16 bases lay between the germline ends. The germline gives CDR1 SQVTM, CDR2 ANQGSEA. The CDR3 length is 12 residues. CDR3 sequence reads: CSARGLAVEQYF. The CDR3 nucleotides read TGCAGCGCCCGGGGGCTAGCGGTCGAGCAGTACTTC.

The chain uses TRBV11-1 and TRBJ1-2; 8 nucleotides match TRBD1. CDR1 and CDR2 from the germline V gene are SGHAT and FQDESV (reference sequence). The ends lost 5 bases at V and 4 bases at J; junction bases unmatched: 9. This CDR3 has 15 residues. The CDR3 sequence is CASSLSARGLYGYTF. The CDR3 DNA is TGTGCCAGCAGCCTATCCGCCAGGGGGCTCTATGGCTACACCTTC.

The rearrangement joins TRBV5-1 to TRBJ1-1; 10 nucleotides align to TRBD1. The CDR3 consists of 15 residues. V lost 3 bases to trimming and J lost 4 bases; unmatched junction nucleotides: 6. Per the germline V gene, CDR1 is SGHRS and CDR2 is YFSETQ. The CDR3 DNA reads TGCGCCAGCAGCTGGAAGACAGGGGGCGGCACTGAAGCTTTCTTT. Translating it yields CASSWKTGGGTEAFF.

This clone was observed a handful of times. The genes are TRBV28 and TRBJ1-6; possibly TRBD1 for D (5 bases). CDR3 length: 15 residues. V gave up 3 bases and J gave up 7 bases, with 13 bases separating them. CDR1 MDHEN and CDR2 SYDVKM come from the germline V gene. This chain's CDR3 is CASSFRQLGNSPLHF. The CDR3 bases are TGTGCCAGCAGTTTTAGACAGCTCGGGAATTCACCCCTCCACTTT.

As concerns this clone: This specimen includes other DNA sequences encoding the same CDR3. V is TRBV11-2 and J is TRBJ1-1; 9 nucleotides line up with TRBD1. V lost 5 bases to trimming and J lost 0 bases; unmatched junction nucleotides: 7. This CDR3 comprises 16 residues. CDR1 is SGHAT, CDR2 FQNNGV, per germline. CDR3 amino acids: CASSMGQGLMNTEAFF. The CDR3 bases are TGTGCCAGCAGCATGGGACAGGGTTTAATGAACACTGAAGCTTTCTTT.

This clone was observed a handful of times. The rearrangement uses TRBV18 and TRBJ1-5; weak D call: TRBD1 (5 bases). V was trimmed by 1 base and J by 0 bases, leaving 7 bases between them. The CDR3 covers 15 residues. CDR1 is KGHSH and CDR2 is LQKENI in the germline V gene. CDR3 bases: TGTGCCAGCTCACCACAGGGGAATAGCAATCAGCCCCAGCATTTT. Translation gives CASSPQGNSNQPQHF. The full variable domain, its missing parts supplied by reference TRBV18 and TRBJ1-5, is NAGVMQNPRHLVRRRGQEARLRCSPMKGHSHVYWYRQLPEEGLKFMVYLQKENIIDESGMPKERFSAEFPKEGPSILRIQQVVRGDSAAYFCASSPQGNSNQPQHFGDGTRLSIL.

The gene calls are TRBV29-1 and TRBJ2-5; the D gene is possibly TRBD2 (6 bases). Germline values: CDR1 SQVTM, CDR2 ANQGSEA. The CDR3 covers 13 residues. The V and J ends lost 5 bases and 1 base respectively, with 11 bases between them. The CDR3 spells CSVIVGGQETQYF. CDR3 DNA: TGCAGCGTTATAGTGGGGGGCCAAGAGACCCAGTACTTC.

V and J are TRBV4-3 and TRBJ2-5; the match to TRBD2 covers 13 bases. The CDR3 covers 16 residues. Germline V gene data show CDR1 as LGHNA and CDR2 as YSLEER. Trimming cost V 1 base and J 5 bases; bases outside gene matches: 4. The CDR3 DNA reads TGCGCCAGCAGCCAAGGCAGGACTAGCGGGAGTGAGACCCAGTACTTC. Protein sequence: CASSQGRTSGSETQYF.

This chain uses TRBV7-9 with TRBJ1-2; 7 positions match TRBD1. Germline V gene sequence: CDR1 SEHNR, CDR2 FQNEAQ (reference sequence). Trimming took 3 bases from V and 8 from J; bases not matched to a gene: 12. CDR3 length: 15 amino acids. The CDR3 here is CASSLSTGKGGGYTF. DNA for the CDR3: TGTGCCAGCAGCTTGTCGACAGGGAAAGGCGGGGGCTACACCTTC. Looking up the rest from reference TRBV7-9 and TRBJ1-2 gives the full variable domain: DTGVSQNPRHKITKRGQNVTFRCDPISEHNRLYWYRQTLGQGPEFLTYFQNEAQLEKSRLLSDRFSAERPKGSFSTLEIQRTEQGDSAMYLCASSLSTGKGGGYTFGSGTRLTVV.

The chain combines TRBV5-1 with TRBJ1-4; 7 bases map to TRBD1. CDR1 is SGHRS and CDR2 is YFSETQ in the germline V gene. Losses at the gene ends were 0 bases for V and 6 bases for J; bases not matched to a gene: 5. The CDR3 length is 15 residues. CDR3 in amino acids: CASSLEGGHYEKLFF. DNA for the CDR3: TGCGCCAGCAGCTTGGAAGGGGGCCATTATGAAAAACTGTTTTTT.

This clone has just a few counts. The chain employs TRBV18 and TRBJ2-1; TRBD1 matches at 7 bases. V dropped 4 bases and J dropped 7; count of bases not matched to a gene: 7. The length of the CDR3 is 14 residues. Looked up from germline, CDR1 is KGHSH and CDR2 is LQKENI. The CDR3 DNA follows: TGTGCCAGCTCACAGGGGGCCCAAGGGAATGAGCAGTTCTTC. It specifies CASSQGAQGNEQFF.

J is TRBJ2-2 and V is TRBV6-5; no reliable D call. CDR3 length: 12 residues. The V end lost 11 bases, the J end lost 0 bases, and 7 bases lay between the germline ends. Germline V gives CDR1 MNHEY, CDR2 SVGAGI. The CDR3 loop is CAGQSNTGELFF. The CDR3, as DNA: TGTGCCGGGCAGTCGAACACCGGGGAGCTGTTTTTT.

J is TRBJ2-2 and V is TRBV2; TRBD1 matches at 11 bases. Germline values: CDR1 SNHLY, CDR2 FYNNEI. Trimming took 6 bases from V and 0 from J; bases not matched to a gene: 6. The CDR3 covers 17 residues. CDR3 nucleotides: TGTGCCAGCAGAAGGACAGGGGGCAAGGCGAACACCGGGGAGCTGTTTTTT. It specifies CASRRTGGKANTGELFF. Supplemented by reference TRBV2 and TRBJ2-2, the full variable domain reads EPEVTQTPSHQVTQMGQEVILRCVPISNHLYFYWYRQILGQKVEFLVSFYNNEISEKSEIFDDQFSVERPDGSNFTLKIRSTKLEDSAMYFCASRRTGGKANTGELFFGEGSRLTVL.